This T cell receptor (beta chain) originates from a study of Ad26.COV2.S vaccination and SARS-CoV-2 variants. In the study overall: By the intramuscular route, Ad26.COV2.S was given once, or twice 56 days apart. Study results and limitations: Non-spike TCR breadth showed similarity between vaccine and placebo recipients. People who got the vaccine had more spike-specific TCR breadth than people who got placebo. Estimates derived from TCR breadth and depth analyses may have underestimated total T cell responses.

Repertoires were generated with immunoSEQ multiplex PCR, while TCRdb's copy carries only in-frame clones and drops some. The table shows 400,000 to 450,000 clones, with 90% occurring only once. For this clone: Its matching antigen is unknown.

Germline V lookup: CDR1 DFQATT, CDR2 SNEGSKA (reference sequence). This CDR3 contains 11 residues. The V end was cut by 8 bases, the J end by 0 bases, with 7 bases between. Treatment indicated: some 20 received Ad26.COV2.S at low or high dose, single or two shots; about 5 received placebo; per-sample allocation not given. Sampling was performed 63 days after the first vaccine or placebo injection. The J gene is TRBJ2-5, the V gene TRBV20-1; D remains unclear. The sequences come from peripheral blood, collected in a trial of Ad26.COV2.S vaccine versus placebo. This receptor was identified in a person between 18 and 59 years old who received the Ad26.COV2.S COVID-19 vaccine or a placebo. For the CDR3, the DNA is TGCAGTTCGGAATACCAAGAGACCCAGTACTTC. Amino acids: CSSEYQETQYF.